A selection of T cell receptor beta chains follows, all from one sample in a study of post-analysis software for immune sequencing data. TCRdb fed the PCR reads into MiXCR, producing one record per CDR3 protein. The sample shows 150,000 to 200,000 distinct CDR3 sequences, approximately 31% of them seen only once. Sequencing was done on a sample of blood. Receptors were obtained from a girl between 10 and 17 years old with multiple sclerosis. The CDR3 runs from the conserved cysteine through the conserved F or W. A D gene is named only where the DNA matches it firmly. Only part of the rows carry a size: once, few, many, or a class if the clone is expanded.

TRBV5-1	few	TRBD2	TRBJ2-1	TGCGCCAGCAGCTATGGGAGAACTAGCGACCAGAGCTCCTACAATGAGCAGTTCTTC	CASSYGRTSDQSSYNEQFF
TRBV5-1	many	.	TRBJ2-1	TGCGCCAGCAGCCTCTCCATGAGCTCCTACAATGAGCAGTTCTTC	CASSLSMSSYNEQFF
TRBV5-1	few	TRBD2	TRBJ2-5	TGCGCCAGCAGCATCGGACTAGCGGGAGCAGAGACCCAGTACTTC	CASSIGLAGAETQYF
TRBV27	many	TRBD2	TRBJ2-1	TGTGCCAGCAGTCTCAGCGGGAGTGGATACAATGAGCAGTTCTTC	CASSLSGSGYNEQFF
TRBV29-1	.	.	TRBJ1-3	TGCAGCGTCCGGGCAGGGCTCGGAAACACCATATATTTT	CSVRAGLGNTIYF
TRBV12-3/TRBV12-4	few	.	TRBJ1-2	TGTGCCAGCAGTTCGGATGGACACGTCTATGGCTACACCTTC	CASSSDGHVYGYTF
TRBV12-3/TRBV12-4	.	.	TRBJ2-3	TGTGCCAGCAGCCCAGCTAGAGCAGATACGCAGTATTTT	CASSPARADTQYF
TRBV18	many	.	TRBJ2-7	TGTGCCAGCTCACCACCGGCTATGGGAGTCGACGAGCAGTACTTC	CASSPPAMGVDEQYF
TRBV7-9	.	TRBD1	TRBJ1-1	TGTGCCAGCAGCTCGGTACAGGGGTGGGCTCCTAAAGCTTTCTTT	CASSSVQGWAPKAFF
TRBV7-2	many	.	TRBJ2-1	TGTGCCAGCAGCCCTCTAGCGAATGAGCAGTTCTTC	CASSPLANEQFF
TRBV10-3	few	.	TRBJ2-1	TGTGCCATCAGTGTGGATTGGGAAATGAATGAGCAGTTCTTC	CAISVDWEMNEQFF
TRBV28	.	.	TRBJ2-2	TGTGCCAGCAGCCCCTACGGGACTTCAAACACCGGGGAGCTGTTTTTT	CASSPYGTSNTGELFF
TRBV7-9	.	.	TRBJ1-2	TGTGCCAGCAGCGGAATCCCCCAGGGCGGTGGCTACACCTTC	CASSGIPQGGGYTF
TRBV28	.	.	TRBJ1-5	TGTGCCAGCAGTTCGGAAAGGCTTCAGCCCCAGCATTTT	CASSSERLQPQHF
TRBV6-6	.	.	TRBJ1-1	TGTGCCAGCAGTTACTCGAGGCCTCAGGGCTTGAACACTGAAGCTTTCTTT	CASSYSRPQGLNTEAFF
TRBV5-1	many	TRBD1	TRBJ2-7	TGCGCCAGCAGCTTGGTGGCAGGGGGCCTTTACGAGCAGTACTTC	CASSLVAGGLYEQYF
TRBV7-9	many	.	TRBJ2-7	TGTGCCAGCAGCTTAAGGGGAACCGAGCAGTACTTC	CASSLRGTEQYF
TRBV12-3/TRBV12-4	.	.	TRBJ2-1	TGTGCCAACTCCCCGAGGGGGAATGAGCAGTTCTTC	CANSPRGNEQFF
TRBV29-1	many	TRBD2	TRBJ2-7	TGCAGCGGAGCTAGCGGACCATGGCACGAGCAGTACTTC	CSGASGPWHEQYF
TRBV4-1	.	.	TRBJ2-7	TGCGCCAGCAGCCAAGGATTTGTTCCTTGGCGGCGGACCTACGAGCAGTACTTC	CASSQGFVPWRRTYEQYF
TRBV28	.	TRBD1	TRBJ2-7	TGTGCCAGCAGAACGGACAGGGTACCCGATAAGCAGTACTTC	CASRTDRVPDKQYF
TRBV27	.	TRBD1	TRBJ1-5	TGTGCCAGCAGTTTATCGGTAACAGGGGGACAGCCCCAGCATTTT	CASSLSVTGGQPQHF
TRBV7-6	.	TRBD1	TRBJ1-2	TGTGCCAGCAGCCTGACAGGGGACTATGGCTACACCTTC	CASSLTGDYGYTF
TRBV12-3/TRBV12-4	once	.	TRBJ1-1	TGTGCCAGCAGAGATCAGGGGTACACTGAAGTTTTCTTT	CASRDQGYTEVFF
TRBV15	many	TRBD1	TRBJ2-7	TGTGCCACCAGCAGAGAAGTGACAGGGGGCTACGAGCAGTACTTC	CATSREVTGGYEQYF
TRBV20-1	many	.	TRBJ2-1	TGCAGTGCTAGAGTTAAGTTGGATCCAGGAGGTGAGCAGTTCTTC	CSARVKLDPGGEQFF